These T cell receptor beta chains were read from a single sample in a study of shared clonotypes between healthy human individuals. Sequencing used immunoSEQ multiplex PCR; TCRdb keeps in-frame clones, though not all of them. The data contain 2 million to 2.5 million clones, approximately 94% of them seen just once; the ten biggest clones take up more than 0.1%. The sample was naive CD4+ T cells sorted from blood. The origin of the receptors is a man between 18 and 29 years old in good health. The CDR3 runs from the conserved cysteine through the conserved F or W. A D gene is named only where the DNA matches it firmly. The listing skips clone size in some rows; elsewhere it reads once, few, many or a size class.

V gene,clone size,D gene,J gene,CDR3 protein,CDR3 DNA
TRBV15,NA,NA,TRBJ2-5,CATSRGRETQYF,TGTGCCACCAGCAGAGGGAGGGAGACCCAGTACTTC
TRBV19,NA,NA,TRBJ1-6,CASSIEGREHSPLHF,TGTGCCAGTAGTATAGAGGGCAGGGAGCATTCACCCCTCCACTTT
TRBV9,NA,NA,TRBJ2-7,CASSPPAQAIYEQYF,TGTGCCAGCAGCCCACCAGCACAGGCAATCTACGAGCAGTACTTC
TRBV5-4,once,NA,TRBJ2-1,CASSSDRTDNEQFF,TGTGCCAGCAGCTCCGATCGGACAGACAATGAGCAGTTCTTC
TRBV11-2,NA,NA,TRBJ2-5,CASSFGVGGAETQYF,TGTGCCAGCAGCTTCGGAGTGGGGGGGGCGGAGACCCAGTACTTC
TRBV6-5,NA,NA,TRBJ2-2,CASSYDQVNTGELFF,TGTGCCAGCAGTTACGACCAGGTTAACACCGGGGAGCTGTTTTTT
TRBV28,NA,NA,TRBJ2-7,CASSAPGGALYEQYF,TGTGCCAGCAGTGCCCCCGGCGGGGCCCTCTACGAGCAGTACTTC
TRBV6-5,NA,NA,TRBJ2-7,CASSSPRGAREQYF,TGTGCCAGCAGTTCCCCACGGGGGGCGAGGGAGCAGTACTTC
TRBV5-6,NA,NA,TRBJ1-2,CASSLSRSYGYTF,TGTGCCAGCAGCTTGAGCCGCTCCTATGGCTACACCTTC
TRBV11-2,NA,TRBD2,TRBJ2-2,CASSWGLAGVGGELFF,TGTGCCAGCAGCTGGGGACTAGCGGGGGTAGGCGGGGAGCTGTTTTTT
TRBV5-6,NA,NA,TRBJ1-2,CASSLGALGYGYTF,TGTGCCAGCAGCTTGGGTGCCTTGGGCTATGGCTACACCTTC
TRBV5-5,NA,TRBD1,TRBJ1-4,CASSLVRQGEKLFF,TGTGCCAGCAGCTTGGTCCGACAGGGGGAAAAACTGTTTTTT
TRBV5-1,NA,NA,TRBJ1-3,CASSLVAGSGNTIYF,TGCGCCAGCAGCTTGGTGGCAGGGAGCGGAAACACCATATATTTT
TRBV10-3,NA,NA,TRBJ2-7,CAISGWTNLVHEQYF,TGTGCCATCAGTGGATGGACAAACCTAGTCCACGAGCAGTACTTC
TRBV5-4,NA,NA,TRBJ1-5,CASSWGADSNQPQHF,TGTGCCAGCAGCTGGGGGGCGGATAGCAATCAGCCCCAGCATTTT
TRBV6-5,once,NA,TRBJ1-2,CASSPRGTSFYGYTF,TGTGCCAGCAGTCCCAGGGGTACGAGTTTCTATGGCTACACCTTC
TRBV9,NA,NA,TRBJ2-7,CASSPTSGWGTYEQYF,TGTGCCAGCAGCCCCACCTCAGGGTGGGGAACCTACGAGCAGTACTTC
TRBV19,few,NA,TRBJ1-6,CASSSPLIPGNSPLHF,TGTGCCAGTAGTTCTCCTCTCATCCCAGGGAACTCACCCCTCCACTTT
TRBV5-6,NA,NA,TRBJ2-3,CASSFGGGAAWTDTQYF,TGTGCCAGCAGCTTTGGAGGGGGGGCTGCTTGGACAGATACGCAGTATTTT
TRBV5-1,NA,TRBD2,TRBJ2-4,CASSSFPIGLAGDLAKNIQYF,TGCGCCAGCAGCTCCTTCCCGATCGGACTAGCGGGGGATCTAGCCAAAAACATTCAGTACTTC
TRBV4-2,NA,TRBD1,TRBJ2-7,CASSQDIWGQGTEQYF,TGTGCCAGCAGCCAAGATATATGGGGACAGGGGACGGAGCAGTACTTC
TRBV9,NA,TRBD2,TRBJ2-3,CASSLTGGAGTDTQYF,TGTGCCAGCAGCCTTACCGGGGGGGCCGGCACAGATACGCAGTATTTT
TRBV7-9,NA,NA,TRBJ2-2,CASSSRANTGELFF,TGTGCCAGCAGTTCCAGGGCGAACACCGGGGAGCTGTTTTTT
TRBV5-6,once,NA,TRBJ2-1,CASSQTHGTAFLNEQFF,TGTGCCAGCAGCCAAACGCACGGGACGGCCTTCCTCAATGAGCAGTTCTTC
TRBV5-1,NA,TRBD2,TRBJ2-1,CASSLGLAGYNEQFF,TGCGCCAGCAGCTTGGGTCTAGCGGGGTACAATGAGCAGTTCTTC
TRBV30,once,NA,TRBJ1-5,CAWSPGLMGKPQHF,TGTGCCTGGAGTCCAGGACTGATGGGTAAGCCCCAGCATTTT
TRBV18,NA,NA,TRBJ2-2,CASSPIRGSKNTGELFF,TGTGCCAGCTCCCCAATCCGAGGGAGCAAGAACACCGGGGAGCTGTTTTTT
TRBV21-1,once,NA,TRBJ1-2,CASSPRGGKGRTPRNYGYTF,TGTGCCAGCAGCCCCCGGGGAGGGAAGGGCAGGACCCCTCGAAACTATGGCTACACCTTC
TRBV9,few,NA,TRBJ1-2,CASSAFVGAQDGYTF,TGTGCCAGCAGCGCCTTCGTGGGGGCGCAGGATGGCTACACCTTC